The 30 T cell receptor beta chains presented below share a single source sample, sequenced in a study of OX40 agonist ivuxolimab in advanced cancers. Sequencing was performed with immunoSEQ multiplex PCR; in TCRdb, only in-frame clones are kept and a portion is missing. The sample consists of fewer than 85,000 clones, around 85% of them appearing once. The specimen was CD4+ or CD8+ T cells sorted from blood, collected in a trial of the OX40 agonist ivuxolimab. These receptors originate from an adult with an advanced solid tumor such as melanoma, head and neck, liver or kidney cancer.

The J gene is TRBJ2-3, the V gene TRBV6-5, with a weak D call TRBD1 (5 bases). Trimming pared 7 bases from V and 0 bases from J, leaving 8 bases between. Germline-derived CDR1 and CDR2 are MNHEY and SVGAGI. The CDR3 contains 13 residues. In DNA form, the CDR3 reads TGTGCCAGCACGGACATCAGCACAGATACGCAGTATTTT. It yields the protein CASTDISTDTQYF.

J is TRBJ2-1 and V is TRBV7-2; perhaps TRBD1 as D (6 bases). V lost 3 bases and J 1 base, leaving 10 bases between the germline ends. CDR3 length equals 15 residues. The V gene's germline CDR1 is SGHTA and CDR2 FQGNSA. CDR3 loop: CASSFLGGSYNEQFF. The CDR3 DNA reads TGTGCCAGCAGCTTCTTAGGGGGTTCCTACAATGAGCAGTTCTTC.

The chain joins TRBV30 to TRBJ1-5; no reliable D call. The ends were cut back, 4 bases at V and 3 bases at J, with 10 bases in the middle. Germline V lookup: CDR1 GTSNPN, CDR2 SVGIG (reference sequence). The length of the CDR3 is 13 residues. CDR3 protein: CAWKRESNQPQHF. DNA of the CDR3: TGTGCCTGGAAGAGGGAGTCCAATCAGCCCCAGCATTTT.

This chain connects TRBV28 to TRBJ2-5; 8 bases are a match to TRBD1. CDR1 is MDHEN and CDR2 is SYDVKM in the germline V gene. V trimming: 6 bases; J trimming: 7 bases; junction bases outside the gene matches: 13. This CDR3 region has 15 residues. The CDR3 region has the DNA TGTGCCAGCAGCCCCACCGGGACAGGAGAAATGACCCAGTACTTC. It is translated as CASSPTGTGEMTQYF.

With regard to this clone: Other nucleotide sequences in the sample specify the same CDR3. The chain couples TRBV5-1 to TRBJ1-3, with 7 bases identical to TRBD1. Germline V gene lookup returns CDR1 SGHRS and CDR2 YFSETQ. There are 15 residues in the CDR3. V shed 0 bases and J 3 bases; nucleotides not matched to a gene: 3. The CDR3 region is CASSLGQGNGNTIYF. DNA for the CDR3: TGCGCCAGCAGCTTGGGACAGGGAAATGGAAACACCATATATTTT.

This clone was recorded a few times. The V gene is TRBV18, the J gene TRBJ2-7; D call uncertain. CDR1 KGHSH and CDR2 LQKENI come from the germline V gene. Deletions cut 6 bases from V and 3 bases from J, with 9 bases between. The CDR3 is 12 residues long. CDR3 amino acids: CASSESGYEQYF. CDR3 coding DNA: TGTGCCAGCTCCGAATCGGGCTACGAGCAGTACTTC.

This clone is a singleton in its sample. This chain uses TRBV5-1 with TRBJ2-1, with TRBD2 as a possible D gene (7 bases). The CDR3 spans 15 residues. Germline CDR1 SGHRS, CDR2 YFSETQ. V was clipped by 1 base and J by 8 bases, with 16 bases between them. The CDR3: CASSLIAGADYEQFF. CDR3 sequence (DNA): TGCGCCAGCAGCTTGATTGCGGGGGCTGATTATGAGCAGTTCTTC.

This clone has only a few counts. The chain links TRBV19 to TRBJ2-1; D ambiguous. Deletions cut 3 bases from V and 5 bases from J, with 11 bases between. The CDR3 covers 14 residues. CDR1 is LNHDA and CDR2 is SQIVND in the germline V gene (reference sequence). This CDR3 reads CASSISHTNNEQFF. The DNA for the CDR3 is TGTGCCAGTAGTATCTCACACACCAACAATGAGCAGTTCTTC. Full variable domain (rest looked up from reference TRBV19 and TRBJ2-1): DGGITQSPKYLFRKEGQNVTLSCEQNLNHDAMYWYRQDPGQGLRLIYYSQIVNDFQKGDIAEGYSVSREKKESFPLTVTSAQKNPTAFYLCASSISHTNNEQFFGPGTRLTVL.

The DNA of the CDR3 is TGTGCCAGCACCGGCGGCATTCCCTCCTACGAGCAGTACTTC. It yields the protein CASTGGIPSYEQYF. The rearrangement uses TRBV6-6 and TRBJ2-7; unclear D gene. Per the germline V gene, CDR1 is MNHNY and CDR2 is SVGAGI (reference sequence). V was shortened by 7 bases and J by 0 bases, with 13 bases between the two germline ends. The CDR3 length is 14 residues.

In this sample, this clone turned up a few times. This chain uses TRBV13 with TRBJ2-7, with 11 nucleotides matching TRBD1. This CDR3 is built from 12 residues. Germline-derived CDR1 and CDR2 are PRHDT and FYEKMQ (reference sequence). The ends lost 8 bases at V and 4 bases at J; junction bases unmatched: 1. CDR3 DNA sequence: TGTGCCAGCGGGACAGGGGGGTACGAGCAGTACTTC. Residues: CASGTGGYEQYF.

CDR3 nucleotides: TGTGCCAGCAGCGTAGCTACCCTCGGGACAGGGGTGGAGACCCAGTACTTC. As protein: CASSVATLGTGVETQYF. V gene TRBV9 combines with J gene TRBJ2-5; 10 bases are a match to TRBD1. This CDR3 has 17 amino acids. The germline V gene has CDR1 SGDLS and CDR2 YYNGEE. Trimming removed 0 bases from V and 5 bases from J; junction bases left unmatched: 10.

This clone has only a few counts. The chain has TRBV19 and TRBJ2-1; D uncertain. Germline lookup yields CDR1 LNHDA and CDR2 SQIVND (reference sequence). The CDR3 is made up of 17 amino acids. Trimming took off 3 bases at V and 0 bases at J, with 15 bases between the two ends. CDR3 loop: CASSIIGNPYSYNEQFF. As DNA, the CDR3 is TGTGCCAGTAGTATCATAGGGAATCCTTACTCCTACAATGAGCAGTTCTTC.

CDR3 amino acids: CASSTSGRDKTDTQYF. The CDR3 coding sequence is TGCGCCAGCAGCACAAGTGGACGGGACAAGACAGATACGCAGTATTTT. The gene calls are TRBV5-1 and TRBJ2-3; a possible D gene is TRBD1 (6 bases). Trimming pared 4 bases from V and 3 bases from J, leaving 18 bases between. CDR3 length: 16 amino acids. CDR1 is SGHRS and CDR2 is YFSETQ in the germline V gene.

The chain couples TRBV10-3 to TRBJ1-6, with TRBD1 as a possible D gene (6 bases). CDR1 ENHRY and CDR2 SYGVKD come from the germline V gene. The CDR3 spans 15 residues. V lost 0 bases to trimming and J lost 8 bases, with 11 bases between them. The CDR3 DNA reads TGTGCCATCAGTGAGTCTACAGGGAGCGATTCACCCCTCCACTTT. Protein: CAISESTGSDSPLHF.

The chain employs TRBV5-4 and TRBJ2-3; 9 nucleotides line up with TRBD1. Germline CDR1 and CDR2: SGHNT and YYREEE (reference sequence). V gave up 6 bases and J gave up 4 bases; unmatched junction bases: 6. The CDR3 is 14 residues long. The CDR3 spells CASTTTGGSDTQYF. CDR3 in DNA: TGTGCCAGCACCACGACAGGGGGGTCAGATACGCAGTATTTT.

The V call is TRBV6-5, the J call TRBJ2-1, with D hard to call. Germline assignment: CDR1 MNHEY and CDR2 SVGAGI. Trimming pared 7 bases from V and 5 bases from J, leaving 18 bases between. The CDR3 sequence is 15 residues long. CDR3 DNA sequence: TGTGCCAGCACCATTGACCCATCGGCCGACAATGAGCAGTTCTTC. Translation gives CASTIDPSADNEQFF.

This rearrangement joins TRBV11-3 to TRBJ1-1; D perhaps matches TRBD1 (5 bases). Germline-derived CDR1 and CDR2 are SGHNT and YENEEA. The CDR3 spans 14 residues. Between the trimmed V and J ends, which lost 2 bases and 4 bases, there was a span of 11 bases. The CDR3 DNA is TGTGCCAGCAGCTTATTTTCAGGGAGCACTGAAGCTTTCTTT. This gives the protein CASSLFSGSTEAFF.

This rearrangement joins TRBV19 to TRBJ1-1, with 9 positions matching TRBD1. This CDR3 contains 16 residues. CDR1 LNHDA and CDR2 SQIVND come from the germline V gene (reference sequence). The ends lost 9 bases at V and 0 bases at J; junction bases unmatched: 11. The CDR3 loop is CASLAGQGLMNTEAFF. CDR3 nucleotide sequence: TGTGCCAGCCTTGCGGGACAGGGACTTATGAACACTGAAGCTTTCTTT.

The chain is built from TRBV19 and TRBJ1-6; maybe TRBD1 (5 bases). Deletions cut 7 bases from V and 2 bases from J, with 12 bases between. The CDR3 is 15 amino acids. The germline CDR1 and CDR2 sequences are LNHDA and SQIVND (reference sequence). In nucleotides, the CDR3 is TGTGCCAGTATGGACCTGACAGCCTATAATTCACCCCTCCACTTT. Protein: CASMDLTAYNSPLHF.

This sequence joins TRBV27 and TRBJ2-3, with D maybe TRBD2 (7 bases). Between the trimmed V and J ends, which lost 5 bases and 8 bases, there was a span of 11 bases. Germline CDR1 and CDR2: MNHEY and SMNVEV (reference sequence). The CDR3 sequence is 12 residues long. DNA for the CDR3: TGTGCCAGCAGTCAGGGGAGGGGTACGCAGTATTTT. Its translation is CASSQGRGTQYF.

The chain links TRBV18 to TRBJ2-7, with a tentative D call TRBD1 (6 bases). Germline CDR1 KGHSH, CDR2 LQKENI. The V end was cut by 3 bases, the J end by 5 bases, with 14 bases between. CDR3 size: 14 residues. In nucleotides, the CDR3 is TGTGCCAGCTCACCCGGGCAGGGGACCCACGAGCAGTACTTC. Its translation: CASSPGQGTHEQYF.

The chain carries TRBV7-2 and TRBJ1-1, with D unresolved. V was pared by 5 bases and J by 4 bases, with 11 bases between. The CDR3 is made up of 13 amino acids. Germline V gene data show CDR1 as SGHTA and CDR2 as FQGNSA. In DNA form, the CDR3 reads TGTGCCAGCAGCCAAGAGTCGCGCACTGAAGCTTTCTTT. It codes for CASSQESRTEAFF.

This clone has just one count. The J gene is TRBJ1-5, the V gene TRBV5-1; 7 bases are shared with TRBD1. J was trimmed by 7 bases and V by 4 bases; bases with no gene match: 11. Germline CDR1 and CDR2: SGHRS and YFSETQ. The CDR3 extends over 15 amino acids. Written as DNA, the CDR3 is TGCGCCAGCAGCCCTTCGGGACGGACAGGCCAGCCCCAGCATTTT. It yields the protein CASSPSGRTGQPQHF.

The V call is TRBV19, the J call TRBJ2-7, with D tentatively TRBD2 (5 bases). The germline V gene has CDR1 LNHDA and CDR2 SQIVND (reference sequence). The CDR3 covers 15 residues. Trimming cost V 7 bases and J 1 base, with 17 bases left between them. The CDR3 loop is CASTDKERRSYEQYF. DNA for the CDR3: TGTGCCAGTACCGATAAGGAGCGGCGGTCCTACGAGCAGTACTTC.

This chain links TRBV11-2 with TRBJ2-1; no clear D. Germline CDR1 and CDR2: SGHAT and FQNNGV. This CDR3 spans 12 amino acids. Trimming took off 5 bases at V and 7 bases at J, with 9 bases between the two ends. Here the CDR3 reads CASSLVGNEQFF. The CDR3 DNA sequence: TGTGCCAGCAGCCTGGTAGGGAATGAGCAGTTCTTC. Complete variable domain (other parts from reference TRBV11-2 and TRBJ2-1): EAGVAQSPRYKIIEKRQSVAFWCNPISGHATLYWYQQILGQGPKLLIQFQNNGVVDDSQLPKDRFSAERLKGVDSTLKIQPAKLEDSAVYLCASSLVGNEQFFGPGTRLTVL.

Here the CDR3 DNA reads TGTGCCAGCAGCTCCCGATTGACAGCCCAAGAGACCCAGTACTTC. Its translation: CASSSRLTAQETQYF. The chain carries TRBV5-4 and TRBJ2-5; a weak D match, TRBD1 (5 bases). CDR3 length: 15 residues. CDR1 is SGHNT and CDR2 is YYREEE in the germline V gene (reference sequence). Trimming cost V 3 bases and J 1 base, with 13 bases left between them.

In its sample, this clone was seen a few times. In nucleotides, the CDR3 is TGTGCCAGCAGCCCCTTCCAGGGGGTGGGCACTGAAGCTTTCTTT. It translates to CASSPFQGVGTEAFF. The chain is built from TRBV2 and TRBJ1-1; TRBD1 matches 7 bases. The CDR3 has 15 amino acids. With V trimmed by 6 bases and J by 4 bases, 11 bases remained unmatched. Looked up from germline, CDR1 is SNHLY and CDR2 is FYNNEI. Looking up the rest from reference TRBV2 and TRBJ1-1 gives the full variable domain: EPEVTQTPSHQVTQMGQEVILRCVPISNHLYFYWYRQILGQKVEFLVSFYNNEISEKSEIFDDQFSVERPDGSNFTLKIRSTKLEDSAMYFCASSPFQGVGTEAFFGQGTRLTVV.

The chain combines TRBV6-5 with TRBJ1-1; D ambiguous. The CDR3 is made up of 14 amino acids. Germline lookup yields CDR1 MNHEY and CDR2 SVGAGI. Trimming stripped 0 bases from V and 2 bases from J, with 7 bases between. CDR3 bases: TGTGCCAGCAGTTACTCGGCAGGAAACACTGAAGCTTTCTTT. Protein sequence: CASSYSAGNTEAFF.

This chain joins TRBV15 and TRBJ1-3, with a weak D call TRBD1 (6 bases). This CDR3 has 15 amino acids. The V end lost 5 bases, the J end lost 2 bases, and 13 bases lay between the germline ends. In germline, CDR1 is LNHNV, CDR2 YYDKDF (reference sequence). CDR3 DNA: TGTGCCACCAGCCGATCCCGGACAGCTGGAAACACCATATATTTT. Translation gives CATSRSRTAGNTIYF.

This clone was counted between two and nine times. The DNA for the CDR3 is TGTGCCAGCAGGCCAAGAGGGGGCCGAGGGGACATTCAGTACTTC. This codes for CASRPRGGRGDIQYF. The genes are TRBV28 and TRBJ2-4; 7 bases agree with TRBD1. J was trimmed by 8 bases and V by 6 bases; bases with no gene match: 13. The germline gives CDR1 MDHEN, CDR2 SYDVKM. The CDR3 consists of 15 residues.